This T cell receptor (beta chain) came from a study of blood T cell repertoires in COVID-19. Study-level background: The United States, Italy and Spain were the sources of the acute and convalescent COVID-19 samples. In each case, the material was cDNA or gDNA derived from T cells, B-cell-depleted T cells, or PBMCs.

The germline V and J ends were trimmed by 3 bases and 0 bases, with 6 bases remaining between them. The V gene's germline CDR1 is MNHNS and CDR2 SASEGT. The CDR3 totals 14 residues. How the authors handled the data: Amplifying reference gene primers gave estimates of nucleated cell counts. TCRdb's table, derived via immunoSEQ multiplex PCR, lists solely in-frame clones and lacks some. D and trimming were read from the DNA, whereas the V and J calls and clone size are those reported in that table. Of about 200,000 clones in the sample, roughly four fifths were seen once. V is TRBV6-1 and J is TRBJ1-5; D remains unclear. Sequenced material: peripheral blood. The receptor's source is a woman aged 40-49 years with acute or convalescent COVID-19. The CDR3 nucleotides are TGTGCCAGCAGTGAGTCCCTTAGCAATCAGCCCCAGCATTTT. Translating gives CASSESLSNQPQHF.